The entry that follows covers one TCR beta chain sequence. Its recognized antigen is unknown. Per-base qualities were not stored, and no clone one base away is much larger. From its cysteine to its phenylalanine, the CDR3 spans 15 amino acids. Of all the DNA, just the CDR3 is kept, 45 bases in frame from base 1. According to the germline V gene, CDR1 reads SQVTM and CDR2 reads ANQGSEA. V lost 6 bases and J lost 7 bases; the stretch between them is 21 bases long. No immune events, such as infections, were documented for the healthy donors during the collection period. To calibrate time-dependent variance in a beta-binomial model of T-cell clone differential abundance, blood repertoires from healthy donors were used as a training cohort. The training cohort comprised some 10 healthy donors, 3 female and 7 male. An age range of about 25 to 64 years, with an average of 43 years, was recorded for the donors. Whole blood from each healthy donor was obtained from a commercial supplier and was collected at three time points approximately 15 days apart. For immunosequencing, genomic DNA was extracted from unsorted whole blood.

The data belong to a study of identifying expanded T cells in peripheral blood (dated 2019 in TCRdb). Regarding the complete study: Technical replicates were generated by sequencing separate aliquots of the same genomic DNA pool, and four replicates were compared pairwise. Paper-wide results and their limitations: Across all healthy donors, variance in clone template counts between approximately two-week samples was found to increase significantly with total template count. The beta-binomial model significantly reduced the number of clones called differentially abundant and the false-positive rate across all healthy-donor time intervals. The binomial model flagged approximately 1.2 differentially abundant clones between technical replicates, compared with approximately 16 over approximately two weeks and 19 to 20 over around four weeks. The authors expected that biological variance in healthy repertoires might rise further over much longer intervals, such as months to years.

The immunoSEQ Assay, which uses bias-controlled multiplex PCR amplification of genomic DNA, was used to profile TCRbeta CDR3 regions. The authors' pipeline ran thus. To quantify the absolute abundance of each unique TCRbeta CDR3 region, the sequences were collapsed and filtered. Differential abundance was tested with two models: a binomial (Fisher-equivalent) model and a beta-binomial model that adds time-dependent variance fitted from healthy donors. Clones with fewer than 5 combined templates were removed, and a clone was called differentially abundant if the clone's Benjamini-Hochberg FDR was below 0.01. The form v = (b*log(k)+a)^2 was used to model beta-binomial variance as a function of total template count across the two samples. This immuneACCESS table, as held by TCRdb, lists in-frame sequences with V and J called but not all clones. Of the missing ones, under half trace to an unresolved V gene in checked studies; the others have no known cause. From that table come the V and J calls and clone size; the DNA was used to work out D and trimming. The table for this sample lists approximately 85,000 clones; 88% of them were counted only once. The ten largest clones capture roughly 19% of the sample.

The material sequenced was blood. This TCR came from a person aged 18-69 years in good health. In this chain, TRBV29-1 is recombined with TRBJ1-4; the D region possibly corresponds to TRBD1 (6 bases align). The nucleotides read TGCAGCGTCGCTCCCTTCGGCAGGGGAGGTGAAAAACTGTTTTTT. It codes for CSVAPFGRGGEKLFF.